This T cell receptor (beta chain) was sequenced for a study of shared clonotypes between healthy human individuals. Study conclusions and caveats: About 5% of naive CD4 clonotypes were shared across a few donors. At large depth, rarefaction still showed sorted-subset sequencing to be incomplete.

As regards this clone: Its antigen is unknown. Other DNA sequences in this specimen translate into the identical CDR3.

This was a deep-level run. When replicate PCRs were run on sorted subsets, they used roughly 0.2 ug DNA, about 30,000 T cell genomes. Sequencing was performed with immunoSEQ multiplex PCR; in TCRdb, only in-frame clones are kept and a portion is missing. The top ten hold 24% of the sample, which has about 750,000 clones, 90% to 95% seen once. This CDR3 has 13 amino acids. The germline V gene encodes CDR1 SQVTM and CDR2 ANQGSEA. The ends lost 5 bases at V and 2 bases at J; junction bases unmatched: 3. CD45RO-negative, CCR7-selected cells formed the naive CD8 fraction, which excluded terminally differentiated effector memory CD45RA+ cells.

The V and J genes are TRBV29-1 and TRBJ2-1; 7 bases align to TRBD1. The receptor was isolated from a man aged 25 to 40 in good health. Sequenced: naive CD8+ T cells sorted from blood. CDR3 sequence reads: CSVLTGTYNEQFF. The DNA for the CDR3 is TGCAGCGTTCTGACAGGGACCTACAATGAGCAGTTCTTC.